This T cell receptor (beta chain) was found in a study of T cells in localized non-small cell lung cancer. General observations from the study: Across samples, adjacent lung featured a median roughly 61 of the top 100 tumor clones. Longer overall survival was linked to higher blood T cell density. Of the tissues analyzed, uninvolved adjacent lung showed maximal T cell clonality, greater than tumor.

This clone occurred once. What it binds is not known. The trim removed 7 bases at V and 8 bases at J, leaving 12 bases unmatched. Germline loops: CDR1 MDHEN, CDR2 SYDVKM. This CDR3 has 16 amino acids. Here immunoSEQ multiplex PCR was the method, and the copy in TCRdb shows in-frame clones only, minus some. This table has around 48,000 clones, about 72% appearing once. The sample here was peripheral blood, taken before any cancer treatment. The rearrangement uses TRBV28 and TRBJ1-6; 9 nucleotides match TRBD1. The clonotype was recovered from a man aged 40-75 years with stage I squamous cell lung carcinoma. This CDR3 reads CASIKPGGQGYSPLHF. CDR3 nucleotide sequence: TGTGCCAGCATTAAACCGGGGGGACAGGGATATTCACCCCTCCACTTT.